Given below is one T cell receptor beta chain in context. The germline gene is not matched at one end of the junction; a read error may be the cause. These data come from a study of blood T cell repertoires in COVID-19. This CDR3 is built from 13 residues. Germline CDR1 reads SSHAT; CDR2 reads FNYEAQ (reference sequence). The method was immunoSEQ multiplex PCR; TCRdb's version includes in-frame clones alone and lacks a portion of them. Among 250,000 to 300,000 clones listed, 81% were seen once. The material sequenced was peripheral blood. V and J are TRBV7-7 and TRBJ1-3; D remains ambiguous. This TCR came from a woman aged 55-70 years with active or convalescent COVID-19. This CDR3 reads CASSADLGNTIYF. The CDR3 nucleotides are TGTGCTAGCAGCGCCGACTTAGGAAACACCATATATTTT.